The next 6 T cell receptor beta chains were all read from a single sample in a study of cytomegalovirus exposure and HLA in healthy donors. PCR amplification relied on 60 Vbeta primers (plus 13 Jbeta primers). Using immunoSEQ multiplex PCR, the repertoire was profiled, and TCRdb retains in-frame clones only, with some absent. The profile shows around 140,000 clones, roughly 74% of them singletons. Material: PBMCs. Receptors were obtained from a man between 35 and 55 years old in good health and CMV-seronegative.

This clone was counted between two and nine times. This sequence joins TRBV4-1 and TRBJ1-4, with D uncertain. Per germline, CDR1 MGHRA and CDR2 YSYEKL. V lost 3 bases and J lost 3, with 11 bases in between. This CDR3 has 15 residues. The CDR3 DNA sequence: TGCGCCAGCAGCCAGATAGACATCGCTAATGAAAAACTGTTTTTT. It is translated as CASSQIDIANEKLFF.

The V and J genes are TRBV7-8 and TRBJ1-3; 7 positions match TRBD1. This CDR3 has 15 residues. The V gene's germline CDR1 is SGHVS and CDR2 FQNEAQ. Trimming took 5 bases from V and 4 from J; bases not matched to a gene: 8. The DNA for the CDR3 is TGTGCCAGCAGCATGAGACAGGGTGTCGGAAACACCATATATTTT. It specifies CASSMRQGVGNTIYF.

The chain combines TRBV10-3 with TRBJ2-1; 9 bases align to TRBD2. The CDR3 sequence is 15 residues long. Losses at the gene ends were 0 bases for V and 5 bases for J; bases not matched to a gene: 2. Germline CDR1 ENHRY, CDR2 SYGVKD. CDR3 protein: CAISESSGGNNEQFF. For the CDR3, the DNA is TGTGCCATCAGTGAGTCAAGCGGGGGGAACAATGAGCAGTTCTTC.

This clone occurred a few times. The CDR3: CASSQASWDQPQHF. The DNA of the CDR3 is TGTGCCAGCAGCCAGGCCTCCTGGGATCAGCCCCAGCATTTT. The rearrangement uses TRBV7-8 and TRBJ1-5; no reliable D call. This CDR3 spans 14 amino acids. Germline CDR1 is SGHVS and CDR2 is FQNEAQ. The ends were cut back, 5 bases at V and 5 bases at J, with 13 bases in the middle.

The chain employs TRBV30 and TRBJ1-1, with D unclear. The CDR3 runs 14 residues. Per the germline V gene, CDR1 is GTSNPN and CDR2 is SVGIG (reference sequence). V was trimmed by 0 bases and J by 0 bases, leaving 8 bases between them. The CDR3 spells CAWSVGVLNTEAFF. The DNA of the CDR3 is TGTGCCTGGAGTGTAGGAGTATTGAACACTGAAGCTTTCTTT.

This clone was recorded once. Other nucleotide sequences from this sample produce the same CDR3. The chain is built from TRBV5-1 and TRBJ2-5; tentative D call: TRBD2 (7 bases). The CDR3 runs to 15 residues. Germline V gives CDR1 SGHRS, CDR2 YFSETQ. Trimming shortened V by 3 bases and J by 4 bases, and 16 bases separated the two germline ends. The CDR3, as DNA: TGCGCCAGCAGCTCCGGTTCGGGGGGCGGAGAGACCCAGTACTTC. Protein product: CASSSGSGGGETQYF. Full variable domain (missing parts from reference TRBV5-1 and TRBJ2-5): KAGVTQTPRYLIKTRGQQVTLSCSPISGHRSVSWYQQTPGQGLQFLFEYFSETQRNKGNFPGRFSGRQFSNSRSEMNVSTLELGDSALYLCASSSGSGGGETQYFGPGTRLLVL.